Listed below are T cell receptor beta chains from one sample, sequenced in a study of T-cell reconstitution after alpha-beta-depleted transplantation in children. In TCRdb, the PCR reads were re-called with MiXCR into one record per CDR3 protein. The data show a few hundred thousand distinct CDR3 sequences, with about 14% seen just once and around 4.1% held by the top ten. Source: PBMCs, taken from the stem cell graft. These TCRs come from a human donor who donated a stem cell graft to a child with Fanconi anemia. Each CDR3 is given with its conserved first and last residue. Fields, in order: V gene, J gene, clone size, D gene, CDR3 DNA, CDR3 protein. The D gene is left open where the match is weak. Where a row states a size, it is once, few, many or the class of an expanded clone; other rows omit it.

V gene: TRBV4-3
J gene: TRBJ2-6
clone size: few
D gene: .
CDR3 DNA: TGCGCCAGCAGCGCCCCGGGGAGGTTGGCTGGGGCCAACGTCCTGACTTTC
CDR3 protein: CASSAPGRLAGANVLTF

V gene: TRBV29-1
J gene: TRBJ1-4
clone size: .
D gene: .
CDR3 DNA: TGCAGCGCTGAGGTCCAGGGGCCGGGTGAAAAACTGTTTTTT
CDR3 protein: CSAEVQGPGEKLFF

V gene: TRBV4-2
J gene: TRBJ1-2
clone size: .
D gene: .
CDR3 DNA: TGTGCCAGCAGCCAAGATAACACGTCCCGCAGCCGCTACACCTTC
CDR3 protein: CASSQDNTSRSRYTF

V gene: TRBV5-6
J gene: TRBJ1-2
clone size: .
D gene: TRBD1
CDR3 DNA: TGTGCCAGCAGCTGGGACAGGAATAACTATGGCTACACCTTC
CDR3 protein: CASSWDRNNYGYTF

V gene: TRBV12-3/TRBV12-4
J gene: TRBJ1-1
clone size: many
D gene: .
CDR3 DNA: TGTGCCAGCAGTCAGATGTGGGGGAACACTGAAGCTTTCTTT
CDR3 protein: CASSQMWGNTEAFF

V gene: TRBV7-9
J gene: TRBJ2-7
clone size: .
D gene: .
CDR3 DNA: TGTGCCAGCAGCGGACAGTACGAGCAGTACTTC
CDR3 protein: CASSGQYEQYF

V gene: TRBV7-2
J gene: TRBJ2-7
clone size: .
D gene: .
CDR3 DNA: TGTGCCAGCAGCTTTGACAGGGACTTCTACGAGCAGTACTTC
CDR3 protein: CASSFDRDFYEQYF

V gene: TRBV7-9
J gene: TRBJ1-2
clone size: .
D gene: .
CDR3 DNA: TGTGCCAGCAGCTTCGGACAGATTCTTTCCTATGGCTACACCTTC
CDR3 protein: CASSFGQILSYGYTF

V gene: TRBV7-8
J gene: TRBJ2-2
clone size: .
D gene: TRBD2
CDR3 DNA: TGTGCCAGCAGCCCCCTAGCGGGGGCGAACACCGGGGAGCTGTTTTTT
CDR3 protein: CASSPLAGANTGELFF

V gene: TRBV4-2
J gene: TRBJ2-1
clone size: .
D gene: TRBD2
CDR3 DNA: TGTGCCAGCAGCCAAGGTTCAGGCGGGGGGGCCGATCAGCAGTTCTTC
CDR3 protein: CASSQGSGGGADQQFF

V gene: TRBV12-3/TRBV12-4
J gene: TRBJ1-2
clone size: many
D gene: .
CDR3 DNA: TGTGCCAGCAGTTTAAAGGGGATCTCTGGCTACACCTTC
CDR3 protein: CASSLKGISGYTF

V gene: TRBV20-1
J gene: TRBJ1-1
clone size: few
D gene: TRBD1
CDR3 DNA: TGCAGTGCTAGACCTCCAACAGGGGTCAACACTGAAGCTTTCTTT
CDR3 protein: CSARPPTGVNTEAFF

V gene: TRBV20-1
J gene: TRBJ2-5
clone size: many
D gene: TRBD2
CDR3 DNA: TGCAGTGCTGGAACCCCGGGACTAGCGCTTAAGGAGACCCAGTACTTC
CDR3 protein: CSAGTPGLALKETQYF

V gene: TRBV7-9
J gene: TRBJ2-7
clone size: few
D gene: .
CDR3 DNA: TGTGCCAGCAGCTTTGCTGGGCAGACCTACGAGCAGTACTTC
CDR3 protein: CASSFAGQTYEQYF

V gene: TRBV6-1
J gene: TRBJ1-5
clone size: few
D gene: .
CDR3 DNA: TGTGCCAGCAGTGAGGAGACAGGTCCGGGGCAGCCCCAGCATTTT
CDR3 protein: CASSEETGPGQPQHF

V gene: TRBV5-5
J gene: TRBJ2-2
clone size: few
D gene: .
CDR3 DNA: TGTGCCAGCAGCTTGGACGGACAGGGGGAGCTGTTTTTT
CDR3 protein: CASSLDGQGELFF

V gene: TRBV3-1
J gene: TRBJ2-3
clone size: few
D gene: .
CDR3 DNA: TGTGCCAGCAGTCAGGACCTTACTGGGGGGCAGTATTTT
CDR3 protein: CASSQDLTGGQYF

V gene: TRBV11-1
J gene: TRBJ2-2
clone size: few
D gene: .
CDR3 DNA: TGTGCCAGCGGGACGAACACCGGGGAGCTGTTTTTT
CDR3 protein: CASGTNTGELFF

V gene: TRBV7-2
J gene: TRBJ1-1
clone size: few
D gene: .
CDR3 DNA: TGTGCCAGCAGCTTGTCGAAGGGGAACACTGAAGCTTTCTTT
CDR3 protein: CASSLSKGNTEAFF

V gene: TRBV30
J gene: TRBJ1-1
clone size: .
D gene: .
CDR3 DNA: TGTGCCTGGAGTGCGACCAACACTGAAGCTTTCTTT
CDR3 protein: CAWSATNTEAFF

V gene: TRBV6-6
J gene: TRBJ2-4
clone size: few
D gene: .
CDR3 DNA: TGTGCCAGCGTGGGGCCTGGGGTGCACATTCAGTACTTC
CDR3 protein: CASVGPGVHIQYF

V gene: TRBV5-1
J gene: TRBJ2-3
clone size: few
D gene: TRBD1
CDR3 DNA: TGCGCCAGCAACCGAGAGCCCGGGACAGGGTATACAGATACGCAGTATTTT
CDR3 protein: CASNREPGTGYTDTQYF